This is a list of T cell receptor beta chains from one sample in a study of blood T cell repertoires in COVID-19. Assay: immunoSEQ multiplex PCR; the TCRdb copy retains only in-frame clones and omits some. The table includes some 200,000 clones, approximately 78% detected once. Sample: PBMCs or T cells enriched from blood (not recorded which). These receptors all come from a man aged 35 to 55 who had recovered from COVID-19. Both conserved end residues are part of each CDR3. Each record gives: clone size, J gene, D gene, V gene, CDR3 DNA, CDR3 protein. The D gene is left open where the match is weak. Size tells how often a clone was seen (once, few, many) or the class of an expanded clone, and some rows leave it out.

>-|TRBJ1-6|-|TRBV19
TGTGCCAGTAGTATCATAGGGGATAATTCACCCCTCCACTTT
CASSIIGDNSPLHF
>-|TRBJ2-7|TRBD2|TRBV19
TGTGCCAGTAGTAAAGGCGGTGCGGGGGGCGGCTACGAGCAGTACTTC
CASSKGGAGGGYEQYF
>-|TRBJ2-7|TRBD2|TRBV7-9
TGTGCCAGCAGCTTAGCGGCGACTAGCGGGGCTAAGAACTACGAGCAGTACTTC
CASSLAATSGAKNYEQYF
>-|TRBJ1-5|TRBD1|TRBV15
TGTGCCACCAGCGGACAGGGTAACCGTCAGCCCCAGCATTTT
CATSGQGNRQPQHF
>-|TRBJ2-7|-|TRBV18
TGTGCCAGCTCAGTGTTTGAGGGCTCCCTGTCAGGAGAGCAGTACTTC
CASSVFEGSLSGEQYF
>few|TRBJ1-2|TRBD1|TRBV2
TGTGCCAGCGCCCCGGGACAGGACGGTGGCTACACCTTC
CASAPGQDGGYTF
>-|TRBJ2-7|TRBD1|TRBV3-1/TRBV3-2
TGTGCCAGCAGCCAACCCCCCGGGACAGGGGGGTCCTACGAGCAGTACTTC
CASSQPPGTGGSYEQYF
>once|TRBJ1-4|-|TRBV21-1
TGTGCCAGCAGCAAATGGATACGCGCGACAGGTGAAAAACTGTTTTTT
CASSKWIRATGEKLFF
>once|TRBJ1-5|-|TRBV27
TGTGCCAGCAGTATCCGACAGAATCAGCCCCAGCATTTT
CASSIRQNQPQHF
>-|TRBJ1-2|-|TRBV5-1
TGCGCCAGCAGCCAGGGAGGTGGCTATGGCTACACCTTC
CASSQGGGYGYTF
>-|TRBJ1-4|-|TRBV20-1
TGCAGTGCTAGTTACACCTTTAATGAAAAACTGTTTTTT
CSASYTFNEKLFF
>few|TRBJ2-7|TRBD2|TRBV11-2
TGTGCCAGCAGCGCTATCCAGACTAGCGGGAGGAGGTGGGGGAACGAGCAGTACTTC
CASSAIQTSGRRWGNEQYF
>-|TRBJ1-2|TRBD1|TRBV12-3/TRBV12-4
TGTGCCAGCAGCCAGACAGGGTACGGTGGCTACACCTTC
CASSQTGYGGYTF
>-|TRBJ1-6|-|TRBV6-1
TGTGCCAGCAGTGACCAGGGTCGAAGTAGTTCACCCCTCCACTTT
CASSDQGRSSSPLHF
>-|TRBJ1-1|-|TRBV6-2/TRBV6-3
TGTGCCAGCAGTCAATTTCGGACAGAAGCTTTCTTT
CASSQFRTEAFF
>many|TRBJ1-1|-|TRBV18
TGTGCCAGCTCACCCCAGGGATCGGAAACTGAAGCTTTCTTT
CASSPQGSETEAFF
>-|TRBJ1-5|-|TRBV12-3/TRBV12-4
TGTGCCAGCGGCGGGACGGCTTATCAGCCCCAGCATTTT
CASGGTAYQPQHF
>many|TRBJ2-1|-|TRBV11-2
TGTGCCAGCAGCTTAGGTACAGGGCCCAATGAGCAGTTCTTC
CASSLGTGPNEQFF
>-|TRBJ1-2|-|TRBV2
TGTGCCAGCAGCGCAGGGGTTCGCGGCTACACCTTC
CASSAGVRGYTF
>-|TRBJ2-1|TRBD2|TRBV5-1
TGCGCCAGCAGCACACCTAGCGGGAGGCAAACTGAGCAGTTCTTC
CASSTPSGRQTEQFF
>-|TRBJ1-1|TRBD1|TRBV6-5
TGTGCCAGCAGTTCACGGACAGGGAACACTGAAGCTTTCTTT
CASSSRTGNTEAFF
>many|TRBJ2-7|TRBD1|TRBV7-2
TGTGCCAGCAGCTTGACAGGGGGCTCCTACGAGCAGTACTTC
CASSLTGGSYEQYF
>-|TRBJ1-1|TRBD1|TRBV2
TGTGCCAGCAGACGGGACAGTGGGATTGGTACTGAAGCTTTCTTT
CASRRDSGIGTEAFF
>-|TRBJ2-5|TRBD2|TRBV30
TGTGCCTGGAGTAGGCGGGGGGGCCGGGAGACCCAGTACTTC
CAWSRRGGRETQYF
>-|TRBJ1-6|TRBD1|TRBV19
TGTGCCAGTAGTAAGCGGACAGGGCGTAATTCACCCCTCCACTTT
CASSKRTGRNSPLHF
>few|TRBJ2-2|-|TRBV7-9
TGTGCCATAAACACCGGGGAGCTGTTTTTT
CAINTGELFF
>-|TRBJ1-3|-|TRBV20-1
TGCAGCAGAACCCATGGAAACACCATATATTTT
CSRTHGNTIYF
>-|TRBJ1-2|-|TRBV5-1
TGCGCCAGCAGGTACAGGGATAACTATGGCTACACCTTC
CASRYRDNYGYTF
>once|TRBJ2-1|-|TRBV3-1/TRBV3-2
TGTGCCAGCAGCCCTGGGCTGGGTGCTGAGCAGTTCTTC
CASSPGLGAEQFF
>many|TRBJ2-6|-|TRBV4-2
TGTGCCAGCAGCCAAGACGGGAAAGCAAGGAAATCTGGGGCCAACGTCCTGACTTTC
CASSQDGKARKSGANVLTF
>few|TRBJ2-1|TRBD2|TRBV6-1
TGTGCCAGCAGTGAACGGGCTAGCGGATACTACAATGAGCAGTTCTTC
CASSERASGYYNEQFF
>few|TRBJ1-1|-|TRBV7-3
TGTGCCAGCAGCTTGCTAGCAGGGGTGAACACTGAAGCTTTCTTT
CASSLLAGVNTEAFF
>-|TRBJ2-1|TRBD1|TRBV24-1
TGTGCCACCAGTGATTTAGTGGGACAGGGAAATGAGCAGTTCTTC
CATSDLVGQGNEQFF
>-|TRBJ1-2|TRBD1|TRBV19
TGTGCCAGCAAAGCAGGGGGCTCTCTTGGCTACACCTTC
CASKAGGSLGYTF
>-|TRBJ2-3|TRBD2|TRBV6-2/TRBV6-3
TGTGCCAGCAGTCTAGGAGGGCTAGCGGGAGCAGATACGCAGTATTTT
CASSLGGLAGADTQYF
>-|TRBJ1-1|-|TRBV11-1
TGTGCCAGCAGCTTAATGACAGCCCGGAACACTGAAGCTTTCTTT
CASSLMTARNTEAFF
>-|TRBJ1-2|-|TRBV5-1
TGCGCCAGCAGGGTAGCGGAGAACTATGGCTACACCTTC
CASRVAENYGYTF
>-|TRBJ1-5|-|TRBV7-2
TGTGCCAGCAGCCAGAATTGGAATCAGCCCCAGCATTTT
CASSQNWNQPQHF
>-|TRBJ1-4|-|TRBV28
TGTGCCAGCAGAAGGGGTGGTGGTGCAACTAATGAAAAACTGTTTTTT
CASRRGGGATNEKLFF
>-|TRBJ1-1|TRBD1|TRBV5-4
TGTGCCAGCAGTTCGGGGGACAGGACCCACACTGAAGCTTTCTTT
CASSSGDRTHTEAFF